One sample yielded the 24 T cell receptor beta chains listed below, sequenced in a study of cytomegalovirus exposure and HLA in healthy donors. The PCR was carried out with 60 Vbeta primers and 13 Jbeta primers. TCRdb's copy holds only in-frame clones and misses some; the assay was immunoSEQ multiplex PCR. The data show some 140,000 clones, with about four fifths seen just once and 1.1% to 1.5% held by the top ten. What was sequenced was PBMCs. These receptor sequences come from a woman aged 40-49 years in good health and CMV-seronegative.

V gene TRBV9 combines with J gene TRBJ2-7; D is perhaps TRBD1 (5 bases). The CDR3 runs to 15 residues. The V gene lost 0 bases and the J gene lost 4 bases, with 14 bases spanning the gap. CDR1 and CDR2 (germline): SGDLS, YYNGEE. The CDR3, as DNA: TGTGCCAGCAGCGTAGGCCAGGGCCCCCCTTACGAGCAGTACTTC. Translation gives CASSVGQGPPYEQYF.

V and J are TRBV4-3 and TRBJ2-3; 14 positions match TRBD2. Germline V lookup: CDR1 LGHNA, CDR2 YSLEER. J lost 13 bases, V lost 4 bases, and 10 bases had no gene match. The CDR3 spans 15 residues. The CDR3: CASSRARLAGGPEYF. In DNA form, the CDR3 reads TGCGCCAGCAGCCGGGCCAGACTAGCGGGGGGGCCTGAGTATTTT.

This clone was counted only a few times. V usage is TRBV6-5 and J usage is TRBJ1-4; no definite D call. Germline CDR1 and CDR2: MNHEY and SVGAGI. V lost 6 bases to trimming and J lost 10 bases, with 12 bases between them. The length of the CDR3 is 12 residues. The CDR3 coding sequence is TGTGCCAGCAGCCCAGACTGGAGAAAACTGTTTTTT. The encoded protein is CASSPDWRKLFF.

The chain employs TRBV5-1 and TRBJ2-3, with 11 positions matching TRBD1. The CDR3 sequence is 16 residues long. J lost 1 base, V lost 4 bases, and 5 bases had no gene match. The germline V gene has CDR1 SGHRS and CDR2 YFSETQ. CDR3 in amino acids: CASSKDRGQGTDTQYF. In DNA, the CDR3 is TGCGCCAGCAGCAAGGACAGGGGGCAGGGCACAGATACGCAGTATTTT.

This clone showed up just a few times. The V call is TRBV19, the J call TRBJ1-5, with D possibly matching TRBD1 (6 bases). CDR3 size: 14 residues. Germline assignment: CDR1 LNHDA and CDR2 SQIVND (reference sequence). V was clipped by 8 bases and J by 5 bases, with 16 bases between them. The DNA of the CDR3 is TGTGCCAGTGGTCGACAGGATGGGTATCAGCCCCAGCATTTT. The encoded protein is CASGRQDGYQPQHF.

V is TRBV5-4 and J is TRBJ2-7; TRBD1 matches 8 bases. The V segment lost 3 bases and the J segment 1 base; nucleotides outside the gene matches: 6. Germline-derived CDR1 and CDR2 are SGHNT and YYREEE (reference sequence). The CDR3 consists of 15 residues. The CDR3 DNA is TGTGCCAGCAGCTCCATCGGACAGGGATCCTACGAGCAGTACTTC. The encoded protein is CASSSIGQGSYEQYF. The full variable domain, with the rest looked up from reference TRBV5-4 and TRBJ2-7, is ETGVTQSPTHLIKTRGQQVTLRCSSQSGHNTVSWYQQALGQGPQFIFQYYREEENGRGNFPPRFSGLQFPNYSSELNVNALELDDSALYLCASSSIGQGSYEQYFGPGTRLTVT.

The chain recombines TRBV30 with TRBJ1-2, with D uncertain. CDR3 length: 16 residues. V lost 0 bases and J lost 0, with 14 bases in between. Germline V gene data show CDR1 as GTSNPN and CDR2 as SVGIG (reference sequence). CDR3 DNA: TGTGCCTGGAGTGTACGGGTAGCGGTTTCTAACTATGGCTACACCTTC. Translation gives CAWSVRVAVSNYGYTF.

The chain is built from TRBV29-1 and TRBJ2-7; the match to TRBD1 covers 8 bases. With V trimmed by 3 bases and J by 4 bases, 14 bases remained unmatched. Germline V gene lookup returns CDR1 SQVTM and CDR2 ANQGSEA. The CDR3 length is 16 residues. Here the CDR3 DNA reads TGCAGCGTTGAGAACGGACAGGGTTTAAACGGGTACGAGCAGTACTTC. It encodes CSVENGQGLNGYEQYF.

The rearrangement links TRBV5-6 to TRBJ1-2, with a tentative D call TRBD1 (5 bases). Germline-derived CDR1 and CDR2 are SGHDT and YYEEEE. The CDR3 spans 14 residues. The ends were cut back, 4 bases at V and 4 bases at J, with 14 bases in the middle. CDR3 bases: TGTGCCAGCAGCCTGCCTGGCAGGGTCTATGGCTACACCTTC. Protein sequence: CASSLPGRVYGYTF.

This clone was seen repeatedly, ten times or more. The chain recombines TRBV6-1 with TRBJ1-1; D gene uncertain. The germline V gene encodes CDR1 MNHNS and CDR2 SASEGT. This CDR3 region has 14 residues. With 2 bases removed from V and 2 bases from J, the gap between germline ends came to 9 bases. The CDR3 is CASSEIRRNTEAFF. The CDR3 region has the DNA TGTGCCAGCAGTGAAATCCGTAGAAACACTGAAGCTTTCTTT.

The chain couples TRBV9 to TRBJ1-1; 10 bases match TRBD1. The CDR3 totals 14 residues. Germline V gene lookup returns CDR1 SGDLS and CDR2 YYNGEE. Unmatched junction bases numbered 7, after V lost 4 bases and J lost 7 bases. CDR3 sequence: CASSPRDRGSEAFF. CDR3 DNA: TGTGCCAGCAGCCCCCGGGACAGGGGTAGTGAAGCTTTCTTT.

This chain joins TRBV18 and TRBJ1-4; 8 bases match TRBD1. Trimming at V came to 6 bases and at J to 8 bases, leaving 14 bases not matched to a gene. This CDR3 spans 16 amino acids. CDR1 and CDR2 from the germline V gene are KGHSH and LQKENI. For the CDR3, the DNA is TGTGCCAGCTCGGTCTCAGCAGGGGGCTTGACGGAAAAACTGTTTTTT. It specifies CASSVSAGGLTEKLFF.

This clone was seen once. This chain connects TRBV5-5 to TRBJ1-2; 11 nucleotides agree with TRBD1. The CDR3 contains 16 residues. J was trimmed by 1 base and V by 3 bases; bases with no gene match: 5. Germline CDR1 is SGHKS and CDR2 is YYEKEE (reference sequence). DNA for the CDR3: TGTGCCAGCAGCTCCGGGACAGGGGGAGGTAACTATGGCTACACCTTC. Translating it yields CASSSGTGGGNYGYTF.

CDR3: CSVGQSPREKLFF. The CDR3 nucleotides are TGCAGCGTGGGACAGTCCCCGAGAGAAAAACTGTTTTTT. The genes are TRBV29-1 and TRBJ1-4; TRBD1 agrees at 7 bases. The trim removed 6 bases at V and 8 bases at J, leaving 9 bases unmatched. The germline V gene has CDR1 SQVTM and CDR2 ANQGSEA. This CDR3 is built from 13 residues.

The chain carries TRBV27 and TRBJ1-6, with D possibly being TRBD1 (5 bases). Trimming removed 5 bases from V and 6 bases from J, with 14 bases in between. The CDR3 is 15 residues long. The germline CDR1 and CDR2 sequences are MNHEY and SMNVEV (reference sequence). The CDR3 DNA is TGTGCCAGCAGTATCGACCCTAGGGGTAATTCACCCCTCCACTTT. Translating it yields CASSIDPRGNSPLHF.

The chain combines TRBV7-3 with TRBJ1-1, with no clear D. CDR1 and CDR2 from the germline V gene are SGHTA and FQGTGA. The V end was cut by 2 bases, the J end by 7 bases, with 8 bases between. The length of the CDR3 is 12 residues. The CDR3, as DNA: TGTGCCAGCAGCTTAGAGAATGGTGAAGCTTTCTTT. Translation gives CASSLENGEAFF.

This clone was recorded a few times. The chain has TRBV11-2 and TRBJ2-7; possible D gene TRBD1, 6 bases. Trimming took off 1 base at V and 0 bases at J, with 10 bases between the two ends. This CDR3 has 15 amino acids. From germline, CDR1 is SGHAT and CDR2 FQNNGV. The CDR3 loop is CASSLGTESSYEQYF. The CDR3 DNA sequence: TGTGCCAGCAGCTTAGGGACAGAGAGCTCCTACGAGCAGTACTTC.

CDR3 nucleotides: TGTGCCAGCAGCTTGGGGACGGGAGTCGACTACTACGAGCAGTACTTC. Translating it yields CASSLGTGVDYYEQYF. This rearrangement joins TRBV11-2 to TRBJ2-7; D is perhaps TRBD2 (6 bases). The germline V gene has CDR1 SGHAT and CDR2 FQNNGV. This CDR3 has 16 amino acids. With 3 bases removed from V and 3 bases from J, the gap between germline ends came to 18 bases. Full variable domain (outside the CDR3, taken from reference TRBV11-2 and TRBJ2-7): EAGVAQSPRYKIIEKRQSVAFWCNPISGHATLYWYQQILGQGPKLLIQFQNNGVVDDSQLPKDRFSAERLKGVDSTLKIQPAKLEDSAVYLCASSLGTGVDYYEQYFGPGTRLTVT.

V and J are TRBV7-2 and TRBJ2-7, with 10 positions matching TRBD2. CDR1 SGHTA and CDR2 FQGNSA come from the germline V gene. With V trimmed by 1 base and J by 3 bases, 3 bases remained unmatched. This CDR3 region has 15 residues. CDR3 residues: CASSLGRLAGYEQYF. The CDR3, as DNA: TGTGCCAGCAGCTTAGGGCGACTAGCGGGCTACGAGCAGTACTTC.

J is TRBJ1-1 and V is TRBV30, with 7 bases matching TRBD1. The V gene's germline CDR1 is GTSNPN and CDR2 SVGIG (reference sequence). The junction had 4 bases not matched to a gene; V was cut back by 5 bases and J by 1 base. The CDR3 loop spans 13 amino acids. The CDR3 protein is CAWEGQRNTEAFF. CDR3 DNA sequence: TGTGCCTGGGAGGGACAGAGGAACACTGAAGCTTTCTTT.

This clone has only a few counts. V and J are TRBV29-1 and TRBJ1-2; TRBD1 matches 7 bases. Looked up from germline, CDR1 is SQVTM and CDR2 is ANQGSEA. The CDR3 covers 13 residues. V lost 7 bases, J lost 5 bases, and 10 bases stayed unmatched. The CDR3 DNA reads as TGCAGCGCGAAAGGGACAGTGGATTATGGCTACACCTTC. It encodes CSAKGTVDYGYTF.

The V and J genes are TRBV5-8 and TRBJ2-7; maybe TRBD1 (6 bases). V was trimmed by 4 bases and J by 2 bases, leaving 10 bases between them. Germline V CDR1 and CDR2: SGHTS, YDEGEE. This CDR3 comprises 13 residues. The CDR3 loop reads CASSRQVTYEQYF. CDR3 nucleotide sequence: TGTGCCAGCAGCAGACAGGTAACCTACGAGCAGTACTTC.

V and J are TRBV4-1 and TRBJ1-6; possible D gene TRBD1, 6 bases. V shed 4 bases and J shed 3 bases, with 13 bases lying between them. Germline V gene sequence: CDR1 MGHRA, CDR2 YSYEKL. The CDR3 extends over 16 amino acids. The CDR3 here is CASSPGQTFYNSPLHF. The CDR3 nucleotides read TGCGCCAGCAGCCCTGGACAGACATTCTATAATTCACCCCTCCACTTT.

This clone was counted only a few times. V usage is TRBV7-3 and J usage is TRBJ2-2; possibly TRBD2 for D (7 bases). The CDR3 runs to 15 residues. The V end was cut by 6 bases, the J end by 1 base, with 12 bases between. Germline CDR1 reads SGHTA; CDR2 reads FQGTGA. The CDR3 here is CASRGGTMNTGELFF. The CDR3 coding sequence is TGTGCCAGCAGGGGGGGGACAATGAACACCGGGGAGCTGTTTTTT.